This T cell receptor (beta chain) was captured in a study of post-analysis software for immune sequencing data. Study-wide context: Relapsing-remitting, secondary progressive and progressive-relapsing courses of multiple sclerosis were included. The study, taken as a whole, reports: Higher frequency in patients than in controls was seen for about five TRBV segments, with TRBV5-6, TRBV5-1 and TRBV20-1 among them. Normalized Chao1 diversity was significantly reduced in patients versus controls.

Concerning this clonotype: As yet, its antigen is unknown.

CDR3 length: 16 amino acids. TCR beta cDNA libraries included unique molecular identifiers. TCRdb processed the PCR reads anew with MiXCR; each CDR3 protein has one entry. The table records 450,000 to 650,000 distinct CDR3 sequences, 44% of them present only once. The sample consisted of blood. The sequence came from a girl aged 10-17 years with multiple sclerosis. V usage is TRBV21-1 and J usage is TRBJ2-7; the table assigns TRBD1, which was not confirmed against the DNA. TRBV21-1 is assigned pseudogene status. The CDR3 nucleotides are TGTGCCAGCAGCAAACTCCCGGACAGACACTACTACGAGCAGTACTTC. It is translated as CASSKLPDRHYYEQYF.